Below, 29 T cell receptor beta chains from the same sample are listed, as sequenced in a study of blood T cell repertoires in COVID-19. The repertoire was sequenced with immunoSEQ multiplex PCR; TCRdb's copy has only in-frame clones and lacks some. The sample has hundreds of thousands of clones, roughly 85% seen once; the top ten hold about 9.1%. The specimen sequenced was PBMCs or T cells enriched from blood (not recorded which). The receptors here all came from a woman between 45 and 60 years old with acute COVID-19.

The V gene is TRBV4-2, the J gene TRBJ2-2; possibly TRBD1 for D (6 bases). V was trimmed by 6 bases and J by 6 bases, leaving 14 bases between them. Germline loops: CDR1 LGHNA, CDR2 YNFKEQ. The CDR3 covers 14 residues. CDR3 loop: CASSPRTVAGELFF. CDR3 DNA: TGTGCCAGCAGTCCCAGGACAGTCGCCGGGGAGCTGTTTTTT.

V is TRBV7-2 and J is TRBJ2-2; possibly TRBD1 for D (7 bases). Germline V gene sequence: CDR1 SGHTA, CDR2 FQGNSA. The CDR3 runs 13 residues. V lost 5 bases, J lost 15 bases, and 19 bases lay in between. CDR3 bases: TGTGCCAGCAGCGTAGACGGCAGGGGGAGGATGTTTTTT. Translated: CASSVDGRGRMFF.

The CDR3 reads CASSMPGQGSLNTEAFF. The CDR3, as DNA: TGTGCCAGTTCAATGCCGGGACAGGGCTCTCTGAACACTGAAGCTTTCTTT. The chain has TRBV19 and TRBJ1-1; 9 nucleotides line up with TRBD1. With 8 bases clipped from V and 0 bases from J, the junction kept 13 bases outside the gene matches. Germline V lookup: CDR1 LNHDA, CDR2 SQIVND (reference sequence). This CDR3 is built from 17 residues.

The gene calls are TRBV19 and TRBJ2-7, with 9 positions matching TRBD1. CDR1 LNHDA and CDR2 SQIVND come from the germline V gene (reference sequence). CDR3 size: 15 residues. The V and J ends lost 5 bases and 2 bases, in that order; junction bases with no gene match: 7. This CDR3 reads CASSDRTGATYEQYF. The CDR3 region has the DNA TGTGCCAGTAGTGACCGGACAGGGGCGACCTACGAGCAGTACTTC. Based on the CDR3 plus reference TRBV19 and TRBJ2-7, the full variable domain is DGGITQSPKYLFRKEGQNVTLSCEQNLNHDAMYWYRQDPGQGLRLIYYSQIVNDFQKGDIAEGYSVSREKKESFPLTVTSAQKNPTAFYLCASSDRTGATYEQYFGPGTRLTVT.

The chain employs TRBV19 and TRBJ1-1; possibly TRBD1 for D (6 bases). The V and J ends lost 5 bases and 8 bases respectively, with 18 bases between them. In germline, CDR1 is LNHDA, CDR2 SQIVND (reference sequence). This CDR3 is 14 amino acids long. The CDR3 here is CASSPGQTGYEAFF. The CDR3 DNA follows: TGTGCCAGTAGTCCGGGTCAGACAGGTTACGAAGCTTTCTTT. Using reference TRBV19 and TRBJ1-1 for the parts outside the CDR3, the full variable domain is DGGITQSPKYLFRKEGQNVTLSCEQNLNHDAMYWYRQDPGQGLRLIYYSQIVNDFQKGDIAEGYSVSREKKESFPLTVTSAQKNPTAFYLCASSPGQTGYEAFFGQGTRLTVV.

The chain employs TRBV20-1 and TRBJ2-7, with a weak D call TRBD2 (5 bases). CDR3 length: 11 residues. Germline loops: CDR1 DFQATT, CDR2 SNEGSKA (reference sequence). Trimming cost V 1 base and J 6 bases, with 7 bases left between them. CDR3 protein: CSARVGVEQYF. The CDR3 DNA sequence: TGCAGTGCTAGAGTCGGGGTCGAGCAGTACTTC.

This clone has just one count. V and J are TRBV7-9 and TRBJ1-2, with D possibly being TRBD1 (6 bases). V shed 1 base and J shed 7 bases, with 16 bases lying between them. Per the germline V gene, CDR1 is SEHNR and CDR2 is FQNEAQ (reference sequence). This CDR3 is 15 amino acids long. The CDR3 DNA reads TGTGCCAGCAGCTTAGTGGCTGACAGCAGGGGTGGCTACACCTTC. Translation gives CASSLVADSRGGYTF.

The chain uses TRBV5-4 and TRBJ1-6, with D possibly being TRBD1 (5 bases). The V and J ends lost 4 bases and 13 bases respectively, with 18 bases between them. This CDR3 region has 14 residues. CDR1 is SGHNT, CDR2 YYREEE, per germline (reference sequence). The CDR3 reads CASSRGGVPSPLHF. In nucleotides, the CDR3 is TGTGCCAGCAGCCGGGGAGGGGTACCCTCCCCCCTCCACTTT. The full variable domain, completed using reference TRBV5-4 and TRBJ1-6, is ETGVTQSPTHLIKTRGQQVTLRCSSQSGHNTVSWYQQALGQGPQFIFQYYREEENGRGNFPPRFSGLQFPNYSSELNVNALELDDSALYLCASSRGGVPSPLHFGNGTRLTVT.

This clone has a handful of counts. The rearrangement uses TRBV7-9 and TRBJ1-6; 7 bases match TRBD1. The V and J ends lost 1 base and 1 base, in that order; junction bases with no gene match: 1. The germline V gene has CDR1 SEHNR and CDR2 FQNEAQ (reference sequence). CDR3 length: 16 residues. In nucleotides, the CDR3 is TGTGCCAGCAGCTTAGGACAGGGTTCCTATAATTCACCCCTCCACTTT. Amino acids: CASSLGQGSYNSPLHF.

The chain carries TRBV4-2 and TRBJ1-2, with 11 bases aligning to TRBD1. Germline V gives CDR1 LGHNA, CDR2 YNFKEQ. The V gene end was trimmed by 4 bases and the J gene end by 2 bases; junction bases not matched to a gene: 6. The CDR3 has 16 residues. As DNA, the CDR3 is TGTGCCAGCAGCCGGGGGAGGACAGGGGGCAACTATGGCTACACCTTC. Its translation is CASSRGRTGGNYGYTF.

The chain joins TRBV4-2 to TRBJ1-2; no reliable D call. CDR1 is LGHNA, CDR2 YNFKEQ, per germline. V was cut by 1 base and J by 5 bases, with 8 bases left in between. The CDR3 runs 13 residues. DNA of the CDR3: TGTGCCAGCAGCCAAGTGGGAGGATATGGCTACACCTTC. Translated: CASSQVGGYGYTF.

The rearrangement joins TRBV4-2 to TRBJ2-3; 11 bases align to TRBD2. With 4 bases clipped from V and 0 bases from J, the junction kept 3 bases outside the gene matches. Germline lookup yields CDR1 LGHNA and CDR2 YNFKEQ. This CDR3 contains 16 residues. The CDR3 bases are TGTGCCAGCAGCCGCCCTAGCGGGGGGAGCACAGATACGCAGTATTTT. This encodes CASSRPSGGSTDTQYF.

This sequence joins TRBV7-2 and TRBJ1-1, with D uncertain. Trimming took off 2 bases at V and 3 bases at J, with 10 bases between the two ends. There are 14 residues in the CDR3. Germline CDR1 SGHTA, CDR2 FQGNSA. In nucleotides, the CDR3 is TGTGCCAGCAGCTTACCTTTGAGGGACACTGAAGCTTTCTTT. Translation: CASSLPLRDTEAFF. Variable domain in full (rest from reference TRBV7-2 and TRBJ1-1): GAGVSQSPSNKVTEKGKDVELRCDPISGHTALYWYRQSLGQGLEFLIYFQGNSAPDKSGLPSDRFSAERTGGSVSTLTIQRTQQEDSAVYLCASSLPLRDTEAFFGQGTRLTVV.

The chain employs TRBV19 and TRBJ2-3; 13 bases fit TRBD2. The V gene end was trimmed by 9 bases and the J gene end by 2 bases; junction bases not matched to a gene: 11. CDR3 length equals 17 residues. The germline V gene has CDR1 LNHDA and CDR2 SQIVND (reference sequence). CDR3 protein: CASSATSGGAITDTQYF. The DNA of the CDR3 is TGTGCCAGCAGTGCCACTAGCGGGGGGGCTATCACAGATACGCAGTATTTT.

The chain uses TRBV19 and TRBJ1-1; D not resolved. This CDR3 contains 12 residues. The V end lost 2 bases, the J end lost 1 base, and 2 bases lay between the germline ends. Germline-derived CDR1 and CDR2 are LNHDA and SQIVND (reference sequence). CDR3 DNA sequence: TGTGCCAGTAGTATACAGAACACTGAAGCTTTCTTT. Protein sequence: CASSIQNTEAFF.

The J gene is TRBJ1-1, the V gene TRBV19; 7 nucleotides align to TRBD1. Germline CDR1 and CDR2: LNHDA and SQIVND (reference sequence). The length of the CDR3 is 16 residues. V dropped 7 bases and J dropped 0; count of bases not matched to a gene: 11. CDR3 DNA: TGTGCCAGTATGCAGACAGGGATACTCATGAACACTGAAGCTTTCTTT. It translates to CASMQTGILMNTEAFF.

This clone was seen at least ten times. This chain joins TRBV5-1 and TRBJ2-7; TRBD2 agrees at 7 bases. The germline V gene has CDR1 SGHRS and CDR2 YFSETQ. The V segment lost 4 bases and the J segment 5 bases; nucleotides outside the gene matches: 12. The CDR3 covers 15 residues. CDR3 sequence reads: CASSPPGGGTDEQYF. In DNA, the CDR3 is TGCGCCAGCAGCCCACCCGGCGGGGGAACGGACGAGCAGTACTTC.

This clone was seen a single time. The chain uses TRBV7-9 and TRBJ2-7; 7 bases match TRBD2. The germline CDR1 and CDR2 sequences are SEHNR and FQNEAQ (reference sequence). This CDR3 is built from 12 residues. The V and J ends lost 1 base and 13 bases, in that order; junction bases with no gene match: 7. CDR3 loop: CASSLEETSRYF. CDR3 DNA sequence: TGTGCCAGCAGCTTAGAGGAGACTAGCCGATACTTC.

This chain connects TRBV7-8 to TRBJ2-7; 10 nucleotides agree with TRBD1. Unmatched junction bases numbered 4, after V lost 2 bases and J lost 6 bases. From germline, CDR1 is SGHVS and CDR2 FQNEAQ. There are 14 residues in the CDR3. The CDR3 protein is CASSLRQGASEQYF. CDR3 nucleotides: TGTGCCAGCAGCTTACGACAGGGGGCGAGCGAGCAGTACTTC.

The gene calls are TRBV4-3 and TRBJ1-1; TRBD1 aligns across 11 bases. The CDR3 runs 14 residues. V shed 4 bases and J 4 bases; nucleotides not matched to a gene: 2. CDR1 LGHNA and CDR2 YSLEER come from the germline V gene. The CDR3 coding sequence is TGCGCCAGCAGCCTAGGGACAGGGGGCACTGAAGCTTTCTTT. Translated, it gives CASSLGTGGTEAFF.

In its sample, this clone was seen a few times. The V call is TRBV19, the J call TRBJ1-2, with D hard to call. The CDR3 loop spans 13 amino acids. The V end lost 1 base, the J end lost 8 bases, and 11 bases lay between the germline ends. Germline CDR1 and CDR2: LNHDA and SQIVND (reference sequence). CDR3 DNA sequence: TGTGCCAGTAGTATAGTCCAATCGGGAGGCTACACCTTC. This codes for CASSIVQSGGYTF.

This chain connects TRBV18 to TRBJ1-1, with 9 bases identical to TRBD1. Germline V lookup: CDR1 KGHSH, CDR2 LQKENI. The CDR3 consists of 15 residues. V lost 1 base and J lost 4; bases outside the gene matches: 4. The DNA of the CDR3 is TGTGCCAGCTCACCACTCCGACAGGGGGGCACTGAAGCTTTCTTT. Its translation: CASSPLRQGGTEAFF.

The V gene is TRBV9, the J gene TRBJ1-3, with 8 bases matching TRBD1. CDR1 SGDLS and CDR2 YYNGEE come from the germline V gene. This CDR3 is 18 amino acids long. Trimming cost V 3 bases and J 0 bases; bases outside gene matches: 11. CDR3 DNA sequence: TGTGCCAGCAGCGCTAGGACAGGGTCCCTCCACTCTGGAAACACCATATATTTT. Protein product: CASSARTGSLHSGNTIYF.

This chain connects TRBV3-1 (or the pseudogene TRBV3-2) to TRBJ1-2; D not certain. The germline V and J ends were trimmed by 2 bases and 3 bases, with 7 bases remaining between them. The CDR3 is 13 amino acids. From germline, CDR1 is LGHDT and CDR2 YNNKEL (reference sequence). The CDR3 is CASSQQGDYGYTF. The CDR3 DNA sequence: TGTGCCAGCAGCCAACAAGGAGACTATGGCTACACCTTC.

The chain couples TRBV16 to TRBJ1-2; D gene uncertain. V lost 2 bases to trimming and J lost 4 bases, with 8 bases between them. In germline, CDR1 is KGHSY, CDR2 FQNENV. This CDR3 has 13 amino acids. CDR3 bases: TGTGCCAGCAGCCAAGGCACAGCCTATGGCTACACCTTC. Protein sequence: CASSQGTAYGYTF.

The table lists this clone with a count of one. J is TRBJ1-1 and V is TRBV12-3 or TRBV12-4; unclear D gene. CDR3 length: 13 residues. Trimming removed 2 bases at V and 5 bases at J, with 9 bases between. CDR3 residues: CASSLPRMTEAFF. The CDR3 DNA reads TGTGCCAGCAGTTTACCTAGAATGACTGAAGCTTTCTTT.

This clone was counted a single time. The V and J genes are TRBV7-2 and TRBJ1-2; weak D call: TRBD1 (6 bases). The CDR3 runs to 14 residues. Per the germline V gene, CDR1 is SGHTA and CDR2 is FQGNSA. Trimming removed 5 bases from V and 7 bases from J, with 17 bases in between. CDR3 bases: TGTGCCAGCAGCGAGGGGCAGGGGAGGGTTGGCTACACCTTC. This translates into CASSEGQGRVGYTF.

The genes are TRBV6-1 and TRBJ1-1; possibly TRBD1 for D (5 bases). Germline CDR1 and CDR2: MNHNS and SASEGT. The CDR3 has 15 amino acids. The germline V and J ends were trimmed by 3 bases and 3 bases, with 14 bases remaining between them. The CDR3 region has the DNA TGTGCCAGCAGTGATGGAGTCCCGGGGGACACTGAAGCTTTCTTT. Its translation: CASSDGVPGDTEAFF.

The rearrangement joins TRBV7-2 to TRBJ2-7; 8 bases are shared with TRBD2. The germline V gene encodes CDR1 SGHTA and CDR2 FQGNSA. This CDR3 is 16 amino acids long. Germline trimming cut 4 bases from V and 0 bases from J; bases unmatched to any gene: 8. The CDR3 loop is CASSSQRGLSSYEQYF. CDR3 nucleotides: TGTGCCAGCAGCTCCCAGCGGGGGCTGAGCTCCTACGAGCAGTACTTC.